This T cell receptor beta chain was documented in a study of CD8+ T cells in alopecia areata. Study background: Tofacitinib was taken orally by treated patients, and the dose was 5 to 10 mg twice daily.

Treatment here: oral pan-JAK inhibitor, 5-10 mg twice daily. The authors sorted CD4+ and CD8+ T cells from PBMCs. V shed 5 bases and J shed 6 bases, with 14 bases lying between them. Looked up from germline, CDR1 is SGHAT and CDR2 is FQNNGV. CDR3 size: 13 residues. RNA was extracted and reverse transcribed into cDNA as the sequencing template. Produced via immunoSEQ multiplex PCR; TCRdb's table is partial and in-frame only. Here the sample spans under 200,000 clones, around 71% being singletons. This TCR came from a human donor with alopecia areata. The sequencing used CD4+ T cells sorted from blood, collected at week 4, from a patient treated with tofacitinib. The chain has TRBV11-2 and TRBJ2-7; D possibly corresponds to TRBD2 (6 bases). CDR3 DNA sequence: TGTGCCAGCAGCCCCCTCCTGGGGGGCGAGCAGTACTTC. As protein: CASSPLLGGEQYF.